This T cell receptor (beta chain) was captured by sequencing in a study of T cell repertoires in cytomegalovirus infection. V was pared by 4 bases and J by 1 base, with 8 bases between. The CDR3 totals 13 residues. From germline, CDR1 is ENHRY and CDR2 SYGVKD. MiXCR, run by TCRdb on the reads, gives a single entry per CDR3 protein. The sample consists of approximately 630,000 distinct CDR3 sequences, approximately 24% of them appearing once. The TCR was taken from a human donor in good health (CMV status not recorded). Some clones in this sample may be carry-over from other donors' samples. Material for sequencing was CD8+ T cells from PBMCs. The V call is TRBV10-3, the J call TRBJ2-7, with unresolved D. The DNA for the CDR3 is TGTGCCATCAGTGGAGACTGGTCCTACGAGCAGTACTTC. It encodes CAISGDWSYEQYF.